This is a list of T cell receptor beta chains from one sample in a study of blood T cells in healthy people across ages. From the 5' RACE reads, TCRdb called clonotypes with MiXCR, one entry per CDR3 protein. The data contain about 830,000 distinct CDR3 sequences, around 62% of them singletons. The specimen was blood. These receptors were taken from a man aged 25-40 years in good health. Both conserved end residues are part of each CDR3. Fields, in order: CDR3 protein, V gene, J gene, clone size. For some rows the clone size is stated as once, few or many, or as a class when expanded; others skip it.

CDR3aa: CASSQRQGSTDTQYF
v_gene: TRBV3-1
j_gene: TRBJ2-3
abundance: .

CDR3aa: CAWSGNGEQYF
v_gene: TRBV30
j_gene: TRBJ2-7
abundance: .

CDR3aa: CASSERQGATYEQYF
v_gene: TRBV6-1
j_gene: TRBJ2-7
abundance: .

CDR3aa: CASSQGRQGAFGYTF
v_gene: TRBV7-3
j_gene: TRBJ1-2
abundance: .

CDR3aa: CASSPKTDYGYTF
v_gene: TRBV18
j_gene: TRBJ1-2
abundance: .

CDR3aa: CASRVLDTQYF
v_gene: TRBV27
j_gene: TRBJ2-3
abundance: few

CDR3aa: CASSNTGLAGETQYF
v_gene: TRBV6-5
j_gene: TRBJ2-5
abundance: .

CDR3aa: CSGRLAGETQYF
v_gene: TRBV20-1
j_gene: TRBJ2-5
abundance: .

CDR3aa: CASSYSILDRGYEQYF
v_gene: TRBV6-2/TRBV6-3
j_gene: TRBJ2-7
abundance: .

CDR3aa: CASSPMYQETQYF
v_gene: TRBV5-1
j_gene: TRBJ2-5
abundance: .

CDR3aa: CAWSVFVAYEQYF
v_gene: TRBV30
j_gene: TRBJ2-7
abundance: .

CDR3aa: CASSDLTGSYEQYF
v_gene: TRBV6-1
j_gene: TRBJ2-7
abundance: many

CDR3aa: CSEGHGGAQYF
v_gene: TRBV29-1
j_gene: TRBJ2-5
abundance: few

CDR3aa: CASSRGVGGFGQPQHF
v_gene: TRBV7-8
j_gene: TRBJ1-5
abundance: .

CDR3aa: CASSAVGSEQYF
v_gene: TRBV5-5
j_gene: TRBJ2-7
abundance: .

CDR3aa: CSARDKTQLEDRVSGANVLTF
v_gene: TRBV20-1
j_gene: TRBJ2-6
abundance: many

CDR3aa: CSVEGEVYGYTF
v_gene: TRBV29-1
j_gene: TRBJ1-2
abundance: many

CDR3aa: CASSLAGEPWNEQFF
v_gene: TRBV12-3/TRBV12-4
j_gene: TRBJ2-1
abundance: once

CDR3aa: CSARQGAYNEQFF
v_gene: TRBV20-1
j_gene: TRBJ2-1
abundance: few

CDR3aa: CASSPGLAHEQYF
v_gene: TRBV12-3/TRBV12-4
j_gene: TRBJ2-7
abundance: .

CDR3aa: CASSLEQAWGETQYF
v_gene: TRBV5-1
j_gene: TRBJ2-5
abundance: .

CDR3aa: CASSTRQGNNEQFF
v_gene: TRBV2
j_gene: TRBJ2-1
abundance: few

CDR3aa: CASSLRGAETYNEQFF
v_gene: TRBV7-9
j_gene: TRBJ2-1
abundance: .

CDR3aa: CASSGMDQWKTQYF
v_gene: TRBV6-6
j_gene: TRBJ2-5
abundance: .

CDR3aa: CASSLVGTDGYTF
v_gene: TRBV7-2
j_gene: TRBJ1-2
abundance: .

CDR3aa: CASSQDTLAGRKGETQYF
v_gene: TRBV3-1
j_gene: .
abundance: .

CDR3aa: CASSLPWGDPKETQYF
v_gene: TRBV27
j_gene: TRBJ2-5
abundance: few

CDR3aa: CSAENPWTSGSGETQYF
v_gene: TRBV20-1
j_gene: TRBJ2-5
abundance: .

CDR3aa: CASSLDSGRGSYNEQFF
v_gene: TRBV5-1
j_gene: TRBJ2-1
abundance: .

CDR3aa: CASNPLAGETDTQYF
v_gene: TRBV6-6
j_gene: TRBJ2-3
abundance: .

CDR3aa: CASSQDWSSNYGYTF
v_gene: TRBV4-3
j_gene: TRBJ1-2
abundance: .

CDR3aa: CSARDQRGIYEQYF
v_gene: TRBV20-1
j_gene: TRBJ2-7
abundance: many

CDR3aa: CSARDVIGQGNEKLFF
v_gene: TRBV20-1
j_gene: TRBJ1-4
abundance: few

CDR3aa: CATSRVRDGNYGYTF
v_gene: TRBV15
j_gene: TRBJ1-2
abundance: .

CDR3aa: CSVESQGYGYTF
v_gene: TRBV29-1
j_gene: TRBJ1-2
abundance: .

CDR3aa: CASSPDPGQGQNGYTF
v_gene: TRBV18
j_gene: TRBJ1-2
abundance: .

CDR3aa: CASSYSGSGGDTDTQYF
v_gene: TRBV6-7
j_gene: TRBJ2-3
abundance: .

CDR3aa: CASSVGLAGLPQETQYF
v_gene: TRBV7-2
j_gene: TRBJ2-5
abundance: .

CDR3aa: CASRLSWGVYEQYF
v_gene: TRBV12-3/TRBV12-4
j_gene: TRBJ2-7
abundance: few

CDR3aa: CASSLGNGAYEQYF
v_gene: TRBV28
j_gene: TRBJ2-7
abundance: few

CDR3aa: CASSEGTEGQALHF
v_gene: TRBV2
j_gene: TRBJ1-5
abundance: once

CDR3aa: CASSHRVSNEQFF
v_gene: TRBV28
j_gene: TRBJ2-1
abundance: .

CDR3aa: CASSLGGTADTQYF
v_gene: TRBV11-1
j_gene: TRBJ2-3
abundance: few

CDR3aa: CSAKTSQQGGPNQSPLHF
v_gene: TRBV20-1
j_gene: TRBJ1-6
abundance: .

CDR3aa: CSLSSGGADTQYF
v_gene: TRBV20-1
j_gene: TRBJ2-3
abundance: once

CDR3aa: CASRGGGLFNEQFF
v_gene: TRBV27
j_gene: TRBJ2-1
abundance: .